These T cell receptor beta chains were read from a single sample in a study of blood T cell repertoires in COVID-19. Sequenced by immunoSEQ multiplex PCR; TCRdb stores in-frame clones only, minus some. Of fewer than 80,000 clones listed, 70% to 90% were seen once; the top ten hold approximately 0.93%. Specimen: peripheral blood. The receptors were gathered from a man in his 70s with acute or convalescent COVID-19. The CDR3 runs from the conserved cysteine through the conserved F or W. The D gene is left open where the match is weak. A row's size may be missing; if present it is once, few, many or a size class.

clone_size,d_call,v_call,j_call,cdr3_nt,cdr3_aa
-,-,TRBV6-2/TRBV6-3,TRBJ1-2,TGTGCCAGCAGTTACACAGCAGGGTCGTATGGCTACACCTTC,CASSYTAGSYGYTF
-,-,TRBV6-1,TRBJ1-2,TGTGCCAGCAGTGAGGGGACACTCTATGGCTACACCTTC,CASSEGTLYGYTF
-,TRBD1,TRBV4-1,TRBJ2-6,TGCGCCAGCAGCCAAAACAGGGGTTCCGGGGCCAACGTCCTGACTTTC,CASSQNRGSGANVLTF
-,-,TRBV7-2,TRBJ1-3,TGTGCCAGCAGTTATGAGTTGGGAAACACCATATATTTT,CASSYELGNTIYF
-,-,TRBV5-4,TRBJ2-5,TGTGCCAGCAGCTTGATAGGGGGAATGGCGACCCAGTACTTC,CASSLIGGMATQYF
-,-,TRBV20-1,TRBJ2-1,TGCAGTGCTGGAGGCGTAAATGAGCAGTTCTTC,CSAGGVNEQFF
-,-,TRBV27,TRBJ2-3,TGTGCCAGCATCTTAGCGGCTTTCACAGATACGCAGTATTTT,CASILAAFTDTQYF
once,-,TRBV3-1/TRBV3-2,TRBJ2-2,TGTGCCAGCACCCGGGGAGACAGACGGCGGGGCGGGGAGCTGTTTTTT,CASTRGDRRRGGELFF
-,-,TRBV19,TRBJ2-5,TGTGCCAGTAGTAGACGGCAGGGGACCCAAGAGACCCAGTACTTC,CASSRRQGTQETQYF
-,TRBD2,TRBV7-8,TRBJ2-5,TGTGCCAGCAGCTTCGGGGGAGGGCCTCCAGAGACCCAGTACTTC,CASSFGGGPPETQYF
-,-,TRBV19,TRBJ2-2,TGTGCCACAGGGGCGCCGTTCACCGGGGAGCTGTTTTTT,CATGAPFTGELFF
-,TRBD2,TRBV6-5,TRBJ2-2,TGTGCCAGCAGTTACCGCGGGAGGACGAACACCGGGGAGCTGTTTTTT,CASSYRGRTNTGELFF
-,-,TRBV5-1,TRBJ2-6,TGCGCCAGCAGCTACCTCATAGACTCTGGGGCCAACGTCCTGACTTTC,CASSYLIDSGANVLTF
-,TRBD1,TRBV5-1,TRBJ2-3,TGCGCCAGCAGCCCCGGACAGGCCACAGATACGCAGTATTTT,CASSPGQATDTQYF
-,TRBD2,TRBV5-1,TRBJ2-7,TGCGCCAGCAGCCCAGCGGGACCCTCCGAGCAGTACTTC,CASSPAGPSEQYF
-,TRBD1,TRBV6-1,TRBJ1-3,TGTGCCAGCAGTGAAACCGGGACAGTCTCTGGAAACACCATATATTTT,CASSETGTVSGNTIYF
-,TRBD2,TRBV5-6,TRBJ2-5,TGTGCCAGCAGCTTGCTAGCGGACGAGACCCAGTACTTC,CASSLLADETQYF
few,TRBD1,TRBV6-1,TRBJ1-4,TGTGCCAGCAGTGAACAAGGGGGCAGCTTGGAAAAACTGTTTTTT,CASSEQGGSLEKLFF
-,TRBD2,TRBV2,TRBJ2-7,TGTGCCAGCAGTGGACTAGCGTCGTGGGGCGAGCAGTACTTC,CASSGLASWGEQYF
-,TRBD1,TRBV5-6,TRBJ1-1,TGTGCCAGCAGCTTGGGCAGGGGGACTGAAGCTTTCTTT,CASSLGRGTEAFF
-,-,TRBV4-1,TRBJ2-5,TGCGCCAGCAGCCAAGATCCCCCTAGCGCGGTGGAGACCCAGTACTTC,CASSQDPPSAVETQYF
-,TRBD1,TRBV5-1,TRBJ1-2,TGCGCCAGCAGCTCAGGGGGTGGAGGAAACTATGGCTACACCTTC,CASSSGGGGNYGYTF
once,-,TRBV12-5,TRBJ1-2,TGTGCTAGTGGTTTGGTACCCAATGACAGAGTCTATGGCTACACCTTC,CASGLVPNDRVYGYTF
-,-,TRBV7-2,TRBJ2-7,TGTGCCAGCAGCTTACAGGGGTCCCTTATCTACGAGCAGTACTTC,CASSLQGSLIYEQYF
-,TRBD1,TRBV3-1/TRBV3-2,TRBJ1-3,TGTGCCAGCAGCCAAGCCCAGGGGGGATACACCATATATTTT,CASSQAQGGYTIYF